This TCR beta chain was documented in a study of T-cell reconstitution after alpha-beta-depleted transplantation in children. This CDR3 comprises 13 residues. Trimming stripped 4 bases from V and 0 bases from J, with 8 bases between. In germline, CDR1 is SQVTM, CDR2 ANQGSEA. Findings and limits, study-wide: At the one-year point after transplant, T-cell counts and TCRbeta diversity were found to come mostly from T cells that had been newly produced.

Unique molecular identifiers featured in how the TCRbeta library was prepared. A single record per CDR3 protein comes from TCRdb applying MiXCR to the PCR reads. The sample includes under 450,000 distinct CDR3 sequences, 15% to 20% seen only once; the top ten take about 32%. About this clonotype: What it binds is unknown.

The sample here was PBMCs, mostly from graft donor cells, taken 360 days after TCRalphabeta/CD19-depleted stem cell transplant. J is TRBJ2-3 and V is TRBV29-1; no firm D call. This sequence was found in a boy under three years old who had a stem cell transplant for Wiskott-Aldrich syndrome, so the T cells may come from the graft donor. The CDR3 protein is CSVGGHSTDTQYF. The CDR3 bases are TGCAGCGTTGGTGGCCATAGCACAGATACGCAGTATTTT.